This T cell receptor (beta chain) is from a study of T-cell reconstitution after alpha-beta-depleted transplantation in children. Study results and limitations: At around two months after transplant, the alpha-beta T cells were reportedly derived from several hundred expanded clones that came from non-depleted graft cells.

Preparation of the TCRbeta library was carried out with unique molecular identifiers. MiXCR, run by TCRdb on the PCR reads, gives a single entry per CDR3 protein. The table records 80,000 to 100,000 distinct CDR3 sequences, about 25% of them present only once. This clonotype appeared a few times. Antigen specificity is unknown. The junction does not match germline at one end; this may be a read error. Germline CDR1 is SGHRS and CDR2 is YFSETQ. This CDR3 contains 14 residues. This chain joins TRBV5-1 and TRBJ2-5, with a tentative D call TRBD2 (6 bases). This receptor was taken from a boy aged 2 to 10 with acute lymphoblastic leukemia, due to receive a stem cell transplant. Sequences were derived from PBMCs, sampled before TCRalphabeta/CD19-depleted stem cell transplant. The CDR3 protein is CASSLGTGRETQYF. DNA for the CDR3: TGTGCCAGCAGCTTAGGGACTGGGCGGGAGACCCAGTACTTC.